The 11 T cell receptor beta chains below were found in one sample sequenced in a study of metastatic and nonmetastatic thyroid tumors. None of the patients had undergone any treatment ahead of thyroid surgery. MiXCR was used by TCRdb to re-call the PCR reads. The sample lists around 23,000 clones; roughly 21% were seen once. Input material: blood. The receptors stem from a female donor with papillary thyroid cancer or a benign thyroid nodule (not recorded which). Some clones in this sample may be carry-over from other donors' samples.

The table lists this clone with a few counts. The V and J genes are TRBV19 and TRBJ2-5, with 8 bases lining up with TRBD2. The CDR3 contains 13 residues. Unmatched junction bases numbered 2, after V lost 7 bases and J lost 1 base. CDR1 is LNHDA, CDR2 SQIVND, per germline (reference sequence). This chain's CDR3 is CASNGGAQETQYF. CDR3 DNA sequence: TGTGCCAGTAACGGGGGGGCCCAAGAGACCCAGTACTTC.

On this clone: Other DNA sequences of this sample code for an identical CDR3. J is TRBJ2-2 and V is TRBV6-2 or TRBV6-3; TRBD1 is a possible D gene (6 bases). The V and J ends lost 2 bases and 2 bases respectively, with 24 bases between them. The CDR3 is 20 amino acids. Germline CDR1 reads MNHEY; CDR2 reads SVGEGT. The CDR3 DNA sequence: TGTGCCAGCAGTTACCGAGGGGGTTGGGATCGCGGGCCTAACACCGGGGAGCTGTTTTTT. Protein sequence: CASSYRGGWDRGPNTGELFF.

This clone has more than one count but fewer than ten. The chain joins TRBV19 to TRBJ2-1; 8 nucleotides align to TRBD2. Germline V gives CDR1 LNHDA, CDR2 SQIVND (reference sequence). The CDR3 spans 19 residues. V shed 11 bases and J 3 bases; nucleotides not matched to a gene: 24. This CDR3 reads CAQRVPGGKIFSGYNEQFF. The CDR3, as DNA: TGTGCCCAGAGAGTCCCGGGAGGGAAAATTTTCTCGGGCTACAATGAGCAGTTCTTC.

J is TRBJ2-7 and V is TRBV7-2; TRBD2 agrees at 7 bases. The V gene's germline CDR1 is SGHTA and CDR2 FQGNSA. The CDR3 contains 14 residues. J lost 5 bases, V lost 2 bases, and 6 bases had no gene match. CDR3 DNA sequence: TGTGCCAGCAGCTTATTTGGGACTATCGACGAGCAGTACTTC. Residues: CASSLFGTIDEQYF.

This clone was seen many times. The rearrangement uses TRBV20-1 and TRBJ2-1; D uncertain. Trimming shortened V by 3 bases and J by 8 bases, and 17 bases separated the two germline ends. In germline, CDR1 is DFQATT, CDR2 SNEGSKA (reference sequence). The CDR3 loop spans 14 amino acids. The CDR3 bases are TGCAGTGCTAGGACTGGAATCACTTTCGATGAGCAGTTCTTC. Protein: CSARTGITFDEQFF.

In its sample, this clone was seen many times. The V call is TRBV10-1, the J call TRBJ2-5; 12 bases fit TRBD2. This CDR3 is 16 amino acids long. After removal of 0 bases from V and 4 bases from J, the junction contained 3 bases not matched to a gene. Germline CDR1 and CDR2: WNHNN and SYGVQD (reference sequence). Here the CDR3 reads CASSESLGLAGETQYF. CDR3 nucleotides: TGCGCCAGCAGTGAGTCGTTGGGACTAGCGGGAGAGACCCAGTACTTC.

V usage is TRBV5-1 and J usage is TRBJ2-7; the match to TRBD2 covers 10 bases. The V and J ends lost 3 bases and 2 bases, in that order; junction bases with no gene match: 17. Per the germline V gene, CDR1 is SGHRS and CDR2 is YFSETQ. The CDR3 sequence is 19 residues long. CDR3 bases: TGCGCCAGCAGCTCCCGGACTAGCGGCTTACCCTCAGAAACCTACGAGCAGTACTTC. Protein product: CASSSRTSGLPSETYEQYF.

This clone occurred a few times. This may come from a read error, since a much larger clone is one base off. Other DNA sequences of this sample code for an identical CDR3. CDR3 amino acids: CASTPLGGRAGETQYF. CDR3 DNA sequence: TGTGCCAGCACCCCTTTGGGAGGGAGGGCCGGGGAGACCCAGTACTTC. The gene calls are TRBV11-2 and TRBJ2-5; TRBD2 matches at 7 bases. V trimming: 7 bases; J trimming: 5 bases; junction bases outside the gene matches: 16. Germline V gives CDR1 SGHAT, CDR2 FQNNGV. The CDR3 is 16 residues long.

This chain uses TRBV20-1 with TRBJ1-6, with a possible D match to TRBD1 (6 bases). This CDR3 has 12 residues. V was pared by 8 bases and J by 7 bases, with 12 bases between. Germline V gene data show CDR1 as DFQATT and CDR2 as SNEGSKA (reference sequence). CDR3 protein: CSWGQPNSPLHF. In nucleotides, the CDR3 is TGCAGTTGGGGACAACCCAATTCACCCCTCCACTTT.

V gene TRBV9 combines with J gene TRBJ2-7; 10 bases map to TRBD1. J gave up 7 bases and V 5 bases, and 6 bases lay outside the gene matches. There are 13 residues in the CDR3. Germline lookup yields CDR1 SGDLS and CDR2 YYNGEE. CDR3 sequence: CASSYDRGLEQYF. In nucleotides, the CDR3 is TGTGCCAGCAGTTACGACAGGGGGCTTGAGCAGTACTTC.

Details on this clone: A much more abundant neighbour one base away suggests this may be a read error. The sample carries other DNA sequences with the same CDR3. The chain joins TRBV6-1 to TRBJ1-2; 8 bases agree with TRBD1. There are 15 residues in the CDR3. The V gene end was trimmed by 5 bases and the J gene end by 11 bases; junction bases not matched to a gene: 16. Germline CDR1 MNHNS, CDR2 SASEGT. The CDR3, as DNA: TGTGCCAGCAGTTGCGGACAGGGAGGTTTGAGTGGATACACCTTC. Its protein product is CASSCGQGGLSGYTF.